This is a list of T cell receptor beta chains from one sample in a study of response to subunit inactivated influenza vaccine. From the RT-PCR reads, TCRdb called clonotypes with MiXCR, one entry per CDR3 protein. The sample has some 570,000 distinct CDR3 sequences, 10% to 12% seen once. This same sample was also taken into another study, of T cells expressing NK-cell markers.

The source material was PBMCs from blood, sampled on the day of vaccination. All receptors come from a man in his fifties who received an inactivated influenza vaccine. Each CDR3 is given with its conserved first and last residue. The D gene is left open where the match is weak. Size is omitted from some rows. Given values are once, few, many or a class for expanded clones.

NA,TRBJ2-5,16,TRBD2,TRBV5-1,CASSLRVAGDQETQYF,TGCGCCAGCAGCTTGAGAGTAGCGGGAGATCAAGAGACCCAGTACTTC
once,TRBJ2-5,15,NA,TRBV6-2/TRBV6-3,CASSYSNSVYETQYF,TGTGCCAGCAGTTACTCGAACAGCGTCTACGAGACCCAGTACTTC
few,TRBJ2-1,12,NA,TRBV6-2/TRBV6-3,CASSYSVGGELF,TGTGCCAGCAGTTACTCAGTAGGGGGGGAGCTCTTC
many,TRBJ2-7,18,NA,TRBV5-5,CASRPYPWVDLTNYEQYF,TGTGCCAGCAGACCCTACCCTTGGGTAGATCTAACAAACTACGAGCAGTACTTC
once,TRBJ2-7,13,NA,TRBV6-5,CASSYRPSYEQYF,TGTGCCAGCAGTTACAGGCCCTCCTACGAGCAGTACTTC
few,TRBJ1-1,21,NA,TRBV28,CASSLSGGWGALLLMNTEAFF,TGTGCCAGCAGTTTGAGTGGGGGTTGGGGGGCGCTCCTCCTGATGAACACTGAAGCTTTCTTT
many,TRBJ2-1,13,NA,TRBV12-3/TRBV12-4,CASTDGRYNEQFF,TGTGCCAGCACCGACGGTCGGTACAATGAGCAGTTCTTC
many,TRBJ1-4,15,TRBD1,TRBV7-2,CASSQQGGTNEKLFF,TGTGCCAGCAGCCAGCAGGGGGGAACTAATGAAAAACTGTTTTTT
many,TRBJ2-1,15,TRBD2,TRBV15,CATSPAGGPYNEQFF,TGTGCCACCAGCCCAGCGGGAGGGCCCTACAATGAGCAGTTCTTC
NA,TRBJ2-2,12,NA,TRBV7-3,CASRAASGELFF,TGTGCCAGCAGAGCGGCGTCCGGGGAGCTGTTTTTT
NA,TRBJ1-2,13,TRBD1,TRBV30,CAWRIQGAPGYPF,TGTGCCTGGAGGATACAGGGGGCGCCTGGCTACCCCTTC
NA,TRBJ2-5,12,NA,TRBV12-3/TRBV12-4,CASSSLKETQYF,TGTGCCAGCAGTTCCTTGAAAGAGACCCAGTACTTC
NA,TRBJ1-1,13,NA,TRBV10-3,CAISDYGQLEAFF,TGTGCCATCAGTGACTACGGACAGCTTGAAGCTTTCTTT
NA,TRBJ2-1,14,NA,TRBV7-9,CASSSPRGYNEQFF,TGTGCCAGCAGCTCACCTCGCGGTTACAATGAGCAGTTCTTC
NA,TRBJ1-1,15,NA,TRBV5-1,CASSLDAAGRTEAFF,TGCGCCAGCAGCTTGGATGCGGCAGGGCGCACTGAAGCTTTCTTT
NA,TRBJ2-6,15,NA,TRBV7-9,CASSPRGYGANVLTF,TGTGCCAGCAGCCCAAGGGGCTACGGGGCCAACGTCCTGACTTTC